The clone carrying this T cell receptor beta chain has a single count. The CDR3 extends over 14 amino acids. Germline CDR1 and CDR2: MGHRA and YSYEKL. Trimming left V 2 bases short and J 6 bases short, with 12 bases between. These data belong to a study of blood T cell repertoires in COVID-19. How the authors handled the data: Quantification of nucleated cells was approximated via reference gene primer amplification. TCRdb's table, derived via immunoSEQ multiplex PCR, lists solely in-frame clones and lacks some. V and J calls and clone size come straight from that table; D and trimming were deduced from the DNA. The top ten hold 4% to 5% of the sample, which has about 98,000 clones, about 90% seen once.

The clonotype was recovered from a man aged 70-80 years with acute or convalescent COVID-19. The source material was peripheral blood. This rearrangement joins TRBV4-1 to TRBJ2-3, with D possibly being TRBD1 (6 bases). The CDR3 nucleotides read TGCGCCAGCAGCCAACGGTCTGGGGGCGATACGCAGTATTTT. The encoded protein is CASSQRSGGDTQYF.